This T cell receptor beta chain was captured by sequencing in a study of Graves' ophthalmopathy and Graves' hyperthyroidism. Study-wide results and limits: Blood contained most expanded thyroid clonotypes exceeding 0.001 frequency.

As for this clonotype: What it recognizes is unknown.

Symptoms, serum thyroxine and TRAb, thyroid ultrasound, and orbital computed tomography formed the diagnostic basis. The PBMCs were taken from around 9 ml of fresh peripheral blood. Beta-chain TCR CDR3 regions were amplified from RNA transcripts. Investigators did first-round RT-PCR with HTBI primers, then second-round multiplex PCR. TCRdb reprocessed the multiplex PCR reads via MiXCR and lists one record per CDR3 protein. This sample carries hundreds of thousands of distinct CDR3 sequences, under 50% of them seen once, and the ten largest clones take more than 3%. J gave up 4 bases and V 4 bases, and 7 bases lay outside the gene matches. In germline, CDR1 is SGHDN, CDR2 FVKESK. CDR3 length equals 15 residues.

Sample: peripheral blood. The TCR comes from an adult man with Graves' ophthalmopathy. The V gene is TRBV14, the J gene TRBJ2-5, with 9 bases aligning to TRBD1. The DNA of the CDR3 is TGTGCCAGCAGCCCCGGGACAGGGTATCGAGAGACCCAGTACTTC. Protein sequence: CASSPGTGYRETQYF.